Listed below are T cell receptor beta chains from one sample, sequenced in a study of PD-1 blockade in classical Hodgkin lymphoma. This table comes from immunoSEQ multiplex PCR, and its TCRdb copy is limited to in-frame clones, with some not included. Here the sample spans about 32,000 clones, roughly 92% being singletons. Here the sequenced sample was CD4+ T cells from blood, taken before the fourth cycle of nivolumab. The receptors come from a human donor with classical Hodgkin lymphoma. Both conserved end residues are part of each CDR3. The order of the fields is CDR3 DNA, CDR3 protein, D gene, V gene, clone size, J gene. The D gene is left open where the match is weak. The size entry is marked missing in some rows and otherwise reads once, few, many or a size class.

CDR3 DNA: TGTGCCTGGAGAGTAGCGGGAGGGTTCACAGATACGCAGTATTTT; CDR3 protein: CAWRVAGGFTDTQYF; D gene: TRBD2; V gene: TRBV30; clone size: -; J gene: TRBJ2-3
CDR3 DNA: TGTGCCACCCGACGGAATCAGCCCCAGCATTTT; CDR3 protein: CATRRNQPQHF; D gene: -; V gene: TRBV27; clone size: -; J gene: TRBJ1-5
CDR3 DNA: TGTGCCAGCAGCTTAGTGGTAGCGGGAGCGAACACCGGGGAGCTGTTTTTT; CDR3 protein: CASSLVVAGANTGELFF; D gene: TRBD2; V gene: TRBV7-8; clone size: once; J gene: TRBJ2-2
CDR3 DNA: TGTGCCAGCAGCTTAGCCGGGACTAATGGAGAGACCCAGTACTTC; CDR3 protein: CASSLAGTNGETQYF; D gene: TRBD2; V gene: TRBV7-2; clone size: -; J gene: TRBJ2-5
CDR3 DNA: TGCAGCGTTGAAGCTCCCCCCCCGAGAGGGGCCGGAGAGACCCAGTACTTC; CDR3 protein: CSVEAPPPRGAGETQYF; D gene: -; V gene: TRBV29-1; clone size: -; J gene: TRBJ2-5
CDR3 DNA: TGTGCCAGCAGTGGGGGCGGGAAAAACTACAATGAGCAGTTCTTC; CDR3 protein: CASSGGGKNYNEQFF; D gene: -; V gene: TRBV2; clone size: -; J gene: TRBJ2-1
CDR3 DNA: TGTGCCAGCAGCGTAGGGACCCTATATGGCTACACCTTC; CDR3 protein: CASSVGTLYGYTF; D gene: -; V gene: TRBV9; clone size: -; J gene: TRBJ1-2
CDR3 DNA: TGTGCCAGCAGTTACCTTCGGGGATACTACGAGCAGTACTTC; CDR3 protein: CASSYLRGYYEQYF; D gene: -; V gene: TRBV6-5; clone size: -; J gene: TRBJ2-7
CDR3 DNA: TGTGCCAGCAGCTTAGGGTCGGGAGTTCGCTACAATGAGCAGTTCTTC; CDR3 protein: CASSLGSGVRYNEQFF; D gene: -; V gene: TRBV11-2; clone size: -; J gene: TRBJ2-1
CDR3 DNA: TGTGCCAGCAATCCCCCGGGGGGACAGGGGAGCACAGATACGCAGTATTTT; CDR3 protein: CASNPPGGQGSTDTQYF; D gene: TRBD1; V gene: TRBV6-4; clone size: -; J gene: TRBJ2-3
CDR3 DNA: TGTGCCAGCACCGCGGAGAACTCTGGAAACACCATATATTTT; CDR3 protein: CASTAENSGNTIYF; D gene: -; V gene: TRBV2; clone size: -; J gene: TRBJ1-3
CDR3 DNA: TGCGCCAGCCGACAGGGGACGAACACTGAAGCTTTCTTT; CDR3 protein: CASRQGTNTEAFF; D gene: TRBD1; V gene: TRBV5-1; clone size: -; J gene: TRBJ1-1
CDR3 DNA: TGTGCCTGGAGTGATCGGGGCCTGACGCAGTTCTTC; CDR3 protein: CAWSDRGLTQFF; D gene: -; V gene: TRBV30; clone size: once; J gene: TRBJ2-1
CDR3 DNA: TGTGCCAGCAGCTCCGGAGGGGCCTACGAGCAGTACTTC; CDR3 protein: CASSSGGAYEQYF; D gene: -; V gene: TRBV7-2; clone size: -; J gene: TRBJ2-7
CDR3 DNA: TGTGCCAGCAGCCTAAGCCTACTTTACGAGCAGTACTTC; CDR3 protein: CASSLSLLYEQYF; D gene: -; V gene: TRBV5-6; clone size: -; J gene: TRBJ2-7
CDR3 DNA: TGTGCCAGTAGTATTCTCCCCCGGGAGCTGTTTTTT; CDR3 protein: CASSILPRELFF; D gene: -; V gene: TRBV19; clone size: -; J gene: TRBJ2-2
CDR3 DNA: TGTGCCAGCAGTTACGAGTGGTATGAGCAGTTCTTC; CDR3 protein: CASSYEWYEQFF; D gene: -; V gene: TRBV6-6; clone size: once; J gene: TRBJ2-1
CDR3 DNA: TGTGCCTGGAGTCCTGGGCAGGGGTATCAGCCCCAGCATTTT; CDR3 protein: CAWSPGQGYQPQHF; D gene: -; V gene: TRBV30; clone size: -; J gene: TRBJ1-5